Below are 30 T cell receptor beta chains sequenced from a single sample in a study of CD8+CD57+ T cells in acquired aplastic anemia. For sequencing, patients were chosen who had shown expansion of CD8+CD57+ cells by flow cytometry. CDR3 and TCR beta VDJ profiling relied on a genomic DNA template. MiXCR, applied by TCRdb to the reads, yields one record per CDR3 protein. The sample records about 470,000 distinct CDR3 sequences, approximately 33% being singletons. The sequencing input was sorted CD4+, CD8+, or CD8+CD57+ T cells (not recorded which) from PBMCs. Receptors originate from a human donor with aplastic anemia.

This clonotype showed up many times. The CDR3: CASKDTHYGYTF. The CDR3 DNA reads as TGTGCCAGTAAGGACACTCACTATGGCTACACCTTC. J is TRBJ1-2 and V is TRBV19, with D perhaps matching TRBD1 (5 bases). This CDR3 is 12 amino acids long. Germline values: CDR1 LNHDA, CDR2 SQIVND (reference sequence). V lost 7 bases and J lost 3, with 9 bases in between. The full variable domain, with the rest looked up from reference TRBV19 and TRBJ1-2, is DGGITQSPKYLFRKEGQNVTLSCEQNLNHDAMYWYRQDPGQGLRLIYYSQIVNDFQKGDIAEGYSVSREKKESFPLTVTSAQKNPTAFYLCASKDTHYGYTFGSGTRLTVV.

For this clonotype: One junction end disagrees with the germline gene, perhaps due to a read error. The chain is built from TRBV7-9 and TRBJ2-5; D is perhaps TRBD2 (6 bases). This CDR3 has 14 residues. Looked up from germline, CDR1 is SEHNR and CDR2 is FQNEAQ (reference sequence). In nucleotides, the CDR3 is TGTGCCAGCAGCCGTAGGACTACACAAGAGGCCCAGTACTTC. Translating gives CASSRRTTQEAQYF. Complete variable domain (other parts from reference TRBV7-9 and TRBJ2-5): DTGVSQNPRHKITKRGQNVTFRCDPISEHNRLYWYRQTLGQGPEFLTYFQNEAQLEKSRLLSDRFSAERPKGSFSTLEIQRTEQGDSAMYLCASSRRTTQEAQYFGPGTRLLVL.

V is TRBV24-1 and J is TRBJ1-3, with 10 bases matching TRBD1. The junction had 8 bases not matched to a gene; V was cut back by 4 bases and J by 6 bases. This CDR3 is 16 amino acids long. Germline V gene data show CDR1 as KGHDR and CDR2 as SFDVKD. In DNA, the CDR3 is TGTGCCACCAGTGACCCCGGGACAGGGGAGGAAAACACCATATATTTT. It specifies CATSDPGTGEENTIYF.

This clonotype has a count of ten or more. The chain employs TRBV19 and TRBJ1-2; 7 nucleotides match TRBD1. The germline CDR1 and CDR2 sequences are LNHDA and SQIVND (reference sequence). Trimming cost V 5 bases and J 6 bases; bases outside gene matches: 6. The CDR3 contains 13 residues. In DNA, the CDR3 is TGTGCCAGTAGTCTAAACAGGGGAGATGGCTACACCTTC. It specifies CASSLNRGDGYTF. Supplemented by reference TRBV19 and TRBJ1-2, the full variable domain reads DGGITQSPKYLFRKEGQNVTLSCEQNLNHDAMYWYRQDPGQGLRLIYYSQIVNDFQKGDIAEGYSVSREKKESFPLTVTSAQKNPTAFYLCASSLNRGDGYTFGSGTRLTVV.

This clonotype was recorded at least ten times. CDR3 sequence (DNA): TGTGCCAGTAGTAGGCGGGACACGGAGACACCCCTCCACTTT. Its translation: CASSRRDTETPLHF. The rearrangement joins TRBV19 to TRBJ1-6; a weak D match, TRBD1 (6 bases). With 4 bases removed from V and 11 bases from J, the gap between germline ends came to 15 bases. The CDR3 loop spans 14 amino acids. Germline values: CDR1 LNHDA, CDR2 SQIVND (reference sequence).

This clonotype was counted only a few times. The rearrangement uses TRBV12-3 or TRBV12-4 and TRBJ1-5; D remains ambiguous. CDR3 length: 14 residues. Trimming stripped 7 bases from V and 3 bases from J, with 13 bases between. CDR3: CASTIGRDNQPQHF. DNA of the CDR3: TGTGCCAGCACCATCGGGCGGGACAATCAGCCCCAGCATTTT.

The genes are TRBV6-1 and TRBJ2-7; D gene ambiguous. Germline V gene lookup returns CDR1 MNHNS and CDR2 SASEGT. The CDR3 length is 11 residues. V was pared by 1 base and J by 5 bases, with 3 bases between. The CDR3 protein is CASSEVDEQYF. CDR3 nucleotides: TGTGCCAGCAGTGAAGTGGACGAGCAGTACTTC.

Remarks on this clonotype: This may come from a read error, since a much larger clone is one base off. The chain couples TRBV20-1 to TRBJ2-7; 7 positions agree with TRBD2. The germline V gene encodes CDR1 DFQATT and CDR2 SNEGSKA (reference sequence). There are 13 residues in the CDR3. J lost 3 bases, V lost 1 base, and 3 bases had no gene match. DNA for the CDR3: TGCAGTGCTAGAGCGGGAGGAGACTACGAGCAGTACTTC. Encoded protein: CSARAGGDYEQYF.

The table lists this clonotype with many counts. This sequence joins TRBV19 and TRBJ1-3, with TRBD1 matching 7 bases. Germline CDR1 is LNHDA and CDR2 is SQIVND (reference sequence). The V gene end was trimmed by 3 bases and the J gene end by 2 bases; junction bases not matched to a gene: 1. The CDR3 spans 14 residues. CDR3 region: CASSIQGAGNTIYF. Written as DNA, the CDR3 is TGTGCCAGTAGTATCCAGGGGGCTGGAAACACCATATATTTT. Drawing the rest from reference TRBV19 and TRBJ1-3, the complete variable domain is DGGITQSPKYLFRKEGQNVTLSCEQNLNHDAMYWYRQDPGQGLRLIYYSQIVNDFQKGDIAEGYSVSREKKESFPLTVTSAQKNPTAFYLCASSIQGAGNTIYFGEGSWLTVV.

The chain couples TRBV10-2 to TRBJ1-2; 7 bases agree with TRBD1. The germline CDR1 and CDR2 sequences are WSHSY and SAAADI. The CDR3 covers 13 residues. Losses at the gene ends were 6 bases for V and 4 bases for J; bases not matched to a gene: 5. In DNA, the CDR3 is TGCGCCAGCAGCGAGGGGGACAGCTATGGCTACACCTTC. This codes for CASSEGDSYGYTF.

The rearrangement links TRBV30 to TRBJ1-4; TRBD1 is a possible D gene (5 bases). V was cut by 8 bases and J by 6 bases, with 13 bases left in between. The CDR3 consists of 12 residues. Germline V gene lookup returns CDR1 GTSNPN and CDR2 SVGIG (reference sequence). The CDR3 region has the DNA TGTGCCCGCCGGGGGTTGGATGAAAAACTGTTTTTT. It is translated as CARRGLDEKLFF.

This clonotype was seen many times. The gene calls are TRBV12-5 and TRBJ1-6, with a possible D match to TRBD1 (5 bases). The V end was cut by 4 bases, the J end by 9 bases, with 13 bases between. The CDR3 is 14 residues long. CDR1 is LGHNT and CDR2 is FRNRAP in the germline V gene. The CDR3 sequence: CASGWGEGSSPLHF. CDR3 coding DNA: TGTGCTAGTGGTTGGGGGGAAGGTAGTTCACCCCTCCACTTT.

With regard to this clonotype: Here the CDR3 omits its conserved ending phenylalanine or tryptophan, so a read error is the likely source. The DNA is omitted, as the CDR3 cannot be located on it reliably, and the CDR3 follows TCRdb's listing. The genes are TRBV7-2 and TRBJ2-1; TRBD2, as called in the table, went unchecked against the DNA. The CDR3 is 8 residues long, counting both termini. Germline assignment: CDR1 SGHTA and CDR2 FQGNSA. The CDR3 reads CASSLKGL.

This rearrangement joins TRBV3-1 to TRBJ2-5; D is unresolved. The CDR3 is made up of 15 amino acids. V lost 6 bases and J lost 4, with 18 bases in between. CDR1 and CDR2 (germline): LGHDT, YNNKEL (reference sequence). The CDR3 nucleotides are TGTGCCAGCAGGCTTGGTCTATCCTTAGGAGAGACCCAGTACTTC. Translated, it gives CASRLGLSLGETQYF.

A remark on this clonotype: Germline is not matched at one junction end, which may reflect a read error. The rearrangement joins TRBV16 to TRBJ1-4; TRBD1 matches at 8 bases. CDR1 and CDR2 (germline): KGHSY, FQNENV. The CDR3 is 14 residues long. For the CDR3, the DNA is TGTGCCAGCGGGGGACAGGCAACTCATGAAAAACTGTTTTTT. Translated: CASGGQATHEKLFF.

This clonotype was seen a handful of times. The V and J genes are TRBV15 and TRBJ1-1, with D unclear. Looked up from germline, CDR1 is LNHNV and CDR2 is YYDKDF (reference sequence). This CDR3 region has 13 residues. V was cut by 5 bases and J by 3 bases, with 10 bases left in between. The CDR3 loop reads CATSPYMDTEAFF. The CDR3 bases are TGTGCCACCAGCCCATACATGGACACTGAAGCTTTCTTT.

The rearrangement links TRBV19 to TRBJ2-2; D ambiguous. V lost 8 bases, J lost 0 bases, and 10 bases lay in between. Germline values: CDR1 LNHDA, CDR2 SQIVND (reference sequence). The CDR3 sequence is 14 residues long. The CDR3 DNA sequence: TGTGCCAGTTTCCCCGAAACGAACACCGGGGAGCTGTTTTTT. Protein: CASFPETNTGELFF.

This clonotype showed up many times. This rearrangement joins TRBV5-1 to TRBJ2-7; 10 bases fit TRBD1. Looked up from germline, CDR1 is SGHRS and CDR2 is YFSETQ. The CDR3 is 15 amino acids. Trimming cost V 0 bases and J 7 bases; bases outside gene matches: 7. The DNA of the CDR3 is TGCGCCAGCAGCTTGGCCGGGACAGGGGCGTGGGAGCAGTACTTC. The encoded protein is CASSLAGTGAWEQYF. The entire variable domain, with the rest obtained from reference TRBV5-1 and TRBJ2-7, is as follows: KAGVTQTPRYLIKTRGQQVTLSCSPISGHRSVSWYQQTPGQGLQFLFEYFSETQRNKGNFPGRFSGRQFSNSRSEMNVSTLELGDSALYLCASSLAGTGAWEQYFGPGTRLTVT.

The chain combines TRBV11-1 with TRBJ2-7; 8 bases are shared with TRBD2. This CDR3 region has 16 residues. The germline V gene encodes CDR1 SGHAT and CDR2 FQDESV (reference sequence). With 5 bases clipped from V and 2 bases from J, the junction kept 11 bases outside the gene matches. The CDR3 loop is CASSPGGREATYEQYF. The CDR3 DNA reads as TGTGCCAGCAGCCCTGGGGGGCGGGAGGCAACCTACGAGCAGTACTTC.

With respect to this clonotype: A junction end diverges from the germline sequence, so it may reflect a read error. This chain joins TRBV7-3 and TRBJ2-7; 9 positions match TRBD1. The germline CDR1 and CDR2 sequences are SGHTA and FQGTGA. The CDR3 consists of 8 residues. Here the CDR3 reads CASGQGNF. Written as DNA, the CDR3 is TGTGCCAGCGGACAGGGGAACTTC.

The chain is built from TRBV9 and TRBJ2-2; the D is unclear. V gave up 0 bases and J gave up 4 bases, with 13 bases separating them. This CDR3 has 16 residues. Germline CDR1 and CDR2: SGDLS and YYNGEE. For the CDR3, the DNA is TGTGCCAGCAGCGTAGTATTGGTAATTCGCACCGGGGAGCTGTTTTTT. Residues: CASSVVLVIRTGELFF.

The chain combines TRBV5-1 with TRBJ2-1; 11 bases fit TRBD2. Germline V gene sequence: CDR1 SGHRS, CDR2 YFSETQ. J gave up 9 bases and V 0 bases, and 14 bases lay outside the gene matches. CDR3 size: 18 residues. CDR3 sequence: CASSLVPRLAGSSGEQFF. The CDR3 bases are TGCGCCAGCAGCTTGGTGCCCAGACTAGCGGGGTCCTCCGGTGAGCAGTTCTTC.

This clonotype came up a few times. This chain joins TRBV20-1 and TRBJ2-3, with TRBD2 matching over 8 bases. The germline V gene encodes CDR1 DFQATT and CDR2 SNEGSKA (reference sequence). This CDR3 comprises 12 residues. CDR3 nucleotides: TGCCGCGCCGGGGGGGCCAAAGATACGCAGTATTTT. This codes for CRAGGAKDTQYF.

This chain connects TRBV10-3 to TRBJ2-7; 7 bases match TRBD1. Germline lookup yields CDR1 ENHRY and CDR2 SYGVKD. CDR3 length equals 14 residues. Trimming removed 7 bases from V and 1 base from J; junction bases left unmatched: 7. The CDR3 DNA reads TGTGCCATCAAAGCGACAGGGAGTTCCTACGAGCAGTACTTC. Protein: CAIKATGSSYEQYF.

This clonotype was seen ten or more times. The gene calls are TRBV20-1 and TRBJ2-3, with 9 bases identical to TRBD2. CDR3 length equals 17 residues. Germline V gives CDR1 DFQATT, CDR2 SNEGSKA (reference sequence). The V and J ends lost 3 bases and 0 bases, in that order; junction bases with no gene match: 10. CDR3 amino acids: CSASVPLAGTSTDTQYF. Written as DNA, the CDR3 is TGCAGTGCTAGCGTACCTCTAGCGGGAACTAGCACAGATACGCAGTATTTT.

This clonotype came up many times. The V and J genes are TRBV7-9 and TRBJ1-1; weak D call: TRBD1 (6 bases). Germline V gene sequence: CDR1 SEHNR, CDR2 FQNEAQ (reference sequence). The CDR3 sequence is 12 residues long. V was cut by 5 bases and J by 7 bases, with 11 bases left in between. Here the CDR3 DNA reads TGTGCCAGCAGCCCTACAGGGATTGAAGCTTTCTTT. As protein: CASSPTGIEAFF.

Concerning this clonotype: The germline gene is not matched at one end of the junction; a read error may be the cause. The chain has TRBV10-3 and TRBJ2-7; the D gene is possibly TRBD2 (6 bases). This CDR3 has 14 residues. Germline CDR1 is ENHRY and CDR2 is SYGVKD. The DNA of the CDR3 is TGTGCCAGCAGTTACGGTCATTTGGGAGGCGAGCAGTACTTC. Translating it yields CASSYGHLGGEQYF.

This clonotype was seen a handful of times. The V gene is TRBV19, the J gene TRBJ2-4; D gene ambiguous. The V gene's germline CDR1 is LNHDA and CDR2 SQIVND (reference sequence). V gave up 7 bases and J gave up 0 bases, with 13 bases separating them. CDR3 length: 15 residues. The CDR3 region has the DNA TGTGCCAGTATGAAAAGTTCCGTAGCCAAAAACATTCAGTACTTC. This translates into CASMKSSVAKNIQYF.

The V call is TRBV7-8, the J call TRBJ2-5; a possible D gene is TRBD1 (6 bases). V lost 11 bases and J lost 0, with 13 bases in between. Germline CDR1 reads SGHVS; CDR2 reads FQNEAQ. This CDR3 has 13 amino acids. The CDR3 DNA reads TGTGCCTGGACAAAGGGGGACCAAGAGACCCAGTACTTC. Amino acids: CAWTKGDQETQYF. The entire variable domain, with the rest obtained from reference TRBV7-8 and TRBJ2-5, is as follows: GAGVSQSPRYKVAKRGQDVALRCDPISGHVSLFWYQQALGQGPEFLTYFQNEAQLDKSGLPSDRFFAERPEGSVSTLKIQRTQQEDSAVYLCAWTKGDQETQYFGPGTRLLVL.

This clonotype occurred once. The chain uses TRBV9 and TRBJ2-7; TRBD2 aligns across 9 bases. The trim removed 0 bases at V and 5 bases at J, leaving 6 bases unmatched. CDR1 is SGDLS and CDR2 is YYNGEE in the germline V gene. There are 15 residues in the CDR3. CDR3: CASSVEAGGFDEQYF. Written as DNA, the CDR3 is TGTGCCAGCAGCGTAGAAGCGGGAGGCTTCGACGAGCAGTACTTC.